Below, 13 T cell receptor beta chains from the same sample are listed, as sequenced in a study of T-cell memory formation after mild COVID-19. Each CDR3 protein is one row after TCRdb ran MiXCR on the 5' RACE reads. The sample has fewer than 150,000 distinct CDR3 sequences; approximately 5.9% are singletons. Sample: PBMCs or a T cell subset sorted from them (not recorded which). These receptors all come from an adult woman who had mild COVID-19 (a few samples of this study predate the infection). Cell type and time point are not known.

This clonotype showed up just a few times. The V call is TRBV27, the J call TRBJ1-4; D is unclear. Germline V CDR1 and CDR2: MNHEY, SMNVEV (reference sequence). The CDR3 is 16 residues long. V was pared by 5 bases and J by 8 bases, with 21 bases between. The CDR3 DNA sequence: TGTGCCAGCAGTCCCATACGGACGGCTGAGCGGGAAAAACTGTTTTTT. As protein: CASSPIRTAEREKLFF.

This clonotype showed up just a few times. The chain combines TRBV3-1 with TRBJ2-2; D tentatively reads TRBD1 or TRBD2 (5 bases each). Germline V gene data show CDR1 as LGHDT and CDR2 as YNNKEL (reference sequence). The CDR3 extends over 15 amino acids. The germline V and J ends were trimmed by 3 bases and 0 bases, with 8 bases remaining between them. The CDR3 region has the DNA TGTGCCAGCAGCCATGGGGGAACGAACACCGGGGAGCTGTTTTTT. Its protein is CASSHGGTNTGELFF.

This clonotype was found many times. This chain links TRBV29-1 with TRBJ2-3, with TRBD1 as a possible D gene (5 bases). Germline V CDR1 and CDR2: SQVTM, ANQGSEA. The CDR3 has 11 amino acids. Trimming took off 4 bases at V and 4 bases at J, with 6 bases between the two ends. CDR3 sequence reads: CSVATADTQYF. CDR3 coding DNA: TGCAGCGTTGCGACAGCAGATACGCAGTATTTT.

This clonotype has at least ten counts. The J gene is TRBJ2-7, the V gene TRBV6-6, with D possibly being TRBD1 or TRBD2 (5 bases each). V was pared by 7 bases and J by 0 bases, with 19 bases between. This CDR3 has 16 residues. Germline V lookup: CDR1 MNHNY, CDR2 SVGAGI (reference sequence). The CDR3 spells CASTAGMGESSYEQYF. CDR3 nucleotides: TGTGCCAGCACGGCAGGGATGGGGGAAAGCTCCTACGAGCAGTACTTC.

In its sample, this clonotype was seen a few times. The CDR3 here is CASSLGGAGQETQYF. In nucleotides, the CDR3 is TGTGCCAGCAGTTTAGGCGGGGCGGGCCAAGAGACCCAGTACTTC. The gene calls are TRBV12-3 or TRBV12-4 and TRBJ2-5; possibly TRBD2 for D (6 bases). V lost 1 base to trimming and J lost 1 base, with 10 bases between them. The CDR3 loop spans 15 amino acids.

This clonotype was recorded a few times. The chain joins TRBV29-1 to TRBJ1-3; D remains ambiguous. CDR1 and CDR2 from the germline V gene are SQVTM and ANQGSEA. V shed 6 bases and J shed 0 bases, with 15 bases lying between them. The CDR3 runs 15 residues. The CDR3 reads CSVRMGQSSGNTIYF. The CDR3 DNA reads as TGCAGCGTACGGATGGGTCAGAGCTCTGGAAACACCATATATTTT.

In its sample, this clonotype was seen a few times. The CDR3 DNA sequence: TGTGCCAGCAGCTCCCTGAGGGTAACCGACGGAAACACCATATATTTT. This encodes CASSSLRVTDGNTIYF. This chain connects TRBV7-9 to TRBJ1-3; no definite D call. The CDR3 length is 16 residues. Germline V lookup: CDR1 SEHNR, CDR2 FQNEAQ (reference sequence). The germline V and J ends were trimmed by 4 bases and 4 bases, with 17 bases remaining between them.

This chain uses TRBV4-1 with TRBJ1-2; D possibly corresponds to TRBD1 (6 bases). The CDR3 has 17 amino acids. The V end was cut by 4 bases, the J end by 0 bases, with 18 bases between. In germline, CDR1 is MGHRA, CDR2 YSYEKL. CDR3 nucleotides: TGCGCCAGCAGCCCCTACGGACAGTCCCTAGCTAACTATGGCTACACCTTC. This codes for CASSPYGQSLANYGYTF.

This clonotype was seen only a few times. The chain is built from TRBV24-1 and TRBJ2-5, with D perhaps matching TRBD1 (5 bases). Germline assignment: CDR1 KGHDR and CDR2 SFDVKD. V shed 5 bases and J shed 3 bases, with 18 bases lying between them. The CDR3 is made up of 16 amino acids. CDR3 in DNA: TGTGCCACCAGTGCCGACGGTCAGGGTCTTGAAGAGACCCAGTACTTC. This sequence encodes CATSADGQGLEETQYF.

This clonotype has only a few counts. The V and J genes are TRBV6-5 and TRBJ1-1; a possible D gene is TRBD1 (6 bases). Deletions cut 9 bases from V and 2 bases from J, with 22 bases between. Germline CDR1 MNHEY, CDR2 SVGAGI. This CDR3 is 16 amino acids long. The CDR3 bases are TGTGCCAGTAAATTACAGGGTGCAGTAGTCAACACTGAAGCTTTCTTT. It codes for CASKLQGAVVNTEAFF.

The rearrangement joins TRBV11-2 to TRBJ2-2; 11 bases match TRBD2. The CDR3 sequence is 17 residues long. Looked up from germline, CDR1 is SGHAT and CDR2 is FQNNGV. V shed 5 bases and J 5 bases; nucleotides not matched to a gene: 10. The CDR3 loop is CASSGSLAGGSTGELFF. The CDR3 DNA sequence: TGTGCCAGCAGCGGCTCTCTAGCGGGGGGCAGTACCGGGGAGCTGTTTTTT.

There are a few counts of this clonotype. The CDR3 sequence is CASSLLAGGRDEQYF. CDR3 coding DNA: TGTGCCAGCAGCTTGTTGGCAGGGGGTCGGGACGAGCAGTACTTC. The rearrangement uses TRBV5-4 and TRBJ2-7; 7 bases line up with TRBD1. The V gene end was trimmed by 1 base and the J gene end by 5 bases; junction bases not matched to a gene: 9. Germline V lookup: CDR1 SGHNT, CDR2 YYREEE (reference sequence). This CDR3 comprises 15 residues.

This clonotype was picked up many times. V usage is TRBV20-1 and J usage is TRBJ2-7; 13 bases match TRBD2. Per germline, CDR1 DFQATT and CDR2 SNEGSKA (reference sequence). The length of the CDR3 is 14 residues. J was trimmed by 6 bases and V by 5 bases; bases with no gene match: 7. CDR3 sequence reads: CSARTSGSSAEQYF. In DNA, the CDR3 is TGCAGTGCTCGGACTAGCGGGAGTTCCGCCGAGCAGTACTTC.